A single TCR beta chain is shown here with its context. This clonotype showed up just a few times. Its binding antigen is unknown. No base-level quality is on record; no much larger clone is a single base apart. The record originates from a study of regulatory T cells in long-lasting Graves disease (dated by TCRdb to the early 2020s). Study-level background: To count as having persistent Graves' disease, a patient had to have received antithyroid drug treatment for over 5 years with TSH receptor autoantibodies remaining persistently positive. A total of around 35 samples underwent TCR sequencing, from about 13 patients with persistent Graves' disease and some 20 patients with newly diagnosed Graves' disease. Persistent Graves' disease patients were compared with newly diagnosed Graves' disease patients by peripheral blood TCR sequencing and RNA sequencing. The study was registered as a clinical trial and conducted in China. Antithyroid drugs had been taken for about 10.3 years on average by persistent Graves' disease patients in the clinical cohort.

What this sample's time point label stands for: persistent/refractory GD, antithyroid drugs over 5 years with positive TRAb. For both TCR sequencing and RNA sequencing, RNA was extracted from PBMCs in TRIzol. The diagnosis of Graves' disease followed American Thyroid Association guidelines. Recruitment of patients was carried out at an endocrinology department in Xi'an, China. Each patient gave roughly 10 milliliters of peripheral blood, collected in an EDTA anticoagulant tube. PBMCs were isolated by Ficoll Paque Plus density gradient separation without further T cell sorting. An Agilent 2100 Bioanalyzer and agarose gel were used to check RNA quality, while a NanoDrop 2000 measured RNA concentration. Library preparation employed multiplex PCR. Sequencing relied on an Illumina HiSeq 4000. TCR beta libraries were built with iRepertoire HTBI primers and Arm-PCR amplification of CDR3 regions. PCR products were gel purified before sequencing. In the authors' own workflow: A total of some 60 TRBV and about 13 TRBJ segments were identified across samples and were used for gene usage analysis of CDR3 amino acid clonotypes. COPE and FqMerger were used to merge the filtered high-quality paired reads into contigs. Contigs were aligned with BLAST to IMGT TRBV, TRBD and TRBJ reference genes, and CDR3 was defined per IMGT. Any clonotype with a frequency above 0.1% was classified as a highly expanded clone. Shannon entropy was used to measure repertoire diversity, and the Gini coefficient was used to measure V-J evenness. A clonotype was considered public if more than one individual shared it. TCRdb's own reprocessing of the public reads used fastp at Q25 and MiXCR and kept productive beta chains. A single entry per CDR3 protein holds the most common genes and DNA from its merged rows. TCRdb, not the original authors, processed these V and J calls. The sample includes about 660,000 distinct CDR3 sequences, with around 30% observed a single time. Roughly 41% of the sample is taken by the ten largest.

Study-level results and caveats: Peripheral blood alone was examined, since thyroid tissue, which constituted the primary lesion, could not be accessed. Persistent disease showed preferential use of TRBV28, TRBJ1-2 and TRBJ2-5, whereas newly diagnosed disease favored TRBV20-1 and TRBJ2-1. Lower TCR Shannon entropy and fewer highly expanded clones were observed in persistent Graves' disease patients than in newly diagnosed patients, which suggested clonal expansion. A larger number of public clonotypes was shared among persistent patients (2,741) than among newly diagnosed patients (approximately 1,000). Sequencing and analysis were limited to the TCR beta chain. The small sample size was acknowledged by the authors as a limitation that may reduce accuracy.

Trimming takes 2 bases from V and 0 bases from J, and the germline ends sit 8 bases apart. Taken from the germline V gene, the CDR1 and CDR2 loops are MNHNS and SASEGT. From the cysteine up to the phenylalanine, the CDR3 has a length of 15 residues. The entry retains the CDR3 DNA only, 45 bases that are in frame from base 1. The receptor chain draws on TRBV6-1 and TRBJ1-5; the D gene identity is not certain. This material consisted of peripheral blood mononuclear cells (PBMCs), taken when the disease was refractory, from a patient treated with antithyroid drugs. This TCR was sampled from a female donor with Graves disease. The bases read TGTGCCAGCAGTGAATCCGGTTATAGCAATCAGCCCCAGCATTTT. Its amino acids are CASSESGYSNQPQHF.